In this sample, the clone carrying this T cell receptor (beta chain) turned up once. Profiling relied on immunoSEQ multiplex PCR, and the TCRdb table lists in-frame clones only, not all of them. Among roughly 34,000 clones listed, roughly 80% were seen once. The CDR3 contains 11 residues. V was trimmed by 2 bases and J by 6 bases, leaving 4 bases between them. The data originate from a study of OX40 agonist ivuxolimab in advanced cancers. Looking at the study overall: Three patients showed partial responses: one hepatocellular carcinoma and two cutaneous melanoma cases.

The chain uses TRBV23-1 and TRBJ1-1; no firm D call. TRBV23-1 belongs to the ORF category, with a function that is uncertain. This TCR came from an adult with an advanced solid tumor such as melanoma, head and neck, liver or kidney cancer. Sample: CD4+ or CD8+ T cells sorted from blood, taken in a trial of the OX40 agonist ivuxolimab. The CDR3 region is CASSQEAEAFF. In DNA, the CDR3 is TGCGCCAGCAGTCAAGAGGCTGAAGCTTTCTTT.